The present T cell receptor (beta chain) was sequenced within a study of cytomegalovirus exposure and HLA in healthy donors. Primers: 60 Vbeta forward and 13 Jbeta reverse. Profiled with immunoSEQ multiplex PCR; TCRdb holds only in-frame clones, not every one. Of about 120,000 clones listed, about 76% are singletons. The CDR3 sequence is 14 residues long. CDR1 and CDR2 (germline): GTSNPN, SVGIG (reference sequence). V was shortened by 2 bases and J by 4 bases, with 12 bases between the two germline ends. This clone was counted between two and nine times. This chain connects TRBV30 to TRBJ2-1; no clear D. The sample comprised PBMCs. The origin of this receptor is a man aged 60 to 75 in good health and CMV-seropositive. The CDR3 DNA follows: TGTGCCTGGAGTCCTCTTGGCTTGTACAATGAGCAGTTCTTC. Translation: CAWSPLGLYNEQFF. The full variable domain, completed using reference TRBV30 and TRBJ2-1, is SQTIHQWPATLVQPVGSPLSLECTVEGTSNPNLYWYRQAAGRGLQLLFYSVGIGQISSEVPQNLSASRPQDRQFILSSKKLLLSDSGFYLCAWSPLGLYNEQFFGPGTRLTVL.